One and the same sample provided the 5 T cell receptor beta chains below, sequenced in a study of T cell repertoires in cytomegalovirus infection. TCRdb reanalysed the reads using MiXCR and keeps one entry per CDR3 protein. The sample comprises 200,000 or so distinct CDR3 sequences, about 30% of which are singletons, and 30% to 35% rests with the top ten. Input material: PBMCs. These receptors all stem from a human donor in good health (CMV status not recorded). Some clones in this sample may be carry-over from other donors' samples.

This clonotype was observed at least ten times. The chain has TRBV11-2 and TRBJ2-1, with TRBD2 matching over 16 bases. V was clipped by 3 bases and J by 4 bases; unmatched bases: 3. The CDR3 covers 17 residues. CDR1 is SGHAT and CDR2 is FQNNGV in the germline V gene. Here the CDR3 DNA reads TGTGCCAGCAGCTTGGGGACTAGCGGGGGGGTTTACAATGAGCAGTTCTTC. It codes for CASSLGTSGGVYNEQFF.

The CDR3: CASSQGGGLSEQYF. The CDR3 nucleotides are TGTGCCAGCAGCCAAGGGGGGGGTTTAAGCGAGCAGTACTTC. V and J are TRBV14 and TRBJ2-7; 7 nucleotides align to TRBD2. J was trimmed by 6 bases and V by 1 base; bases with no gene match: 6. The CDR3 extends over 14 amino acids. The germline V gene encodes CDR1 SGHDN and CDR2 FVKESK.

This clonotype was counted a few times. The CDR3 reads CASSLGAGFTEAFF. The CDR3 nucleotides read TGTGCCAGCAGCTTGGGTGCAGGGTTCACTGAAGCTTTCTTT. The chain joins TRBV5-6 to TRBJ1-1; maybe TRBD1 (5 bases). The ends were cut back, 0 bases at V and 4 bases at J, with 10 bases in the middle. The CDR3 is 14 amino acids. The germline gives CDR1 SGHDT, CDR2 YYEEEE.

This clonotype occurred many times. This chain links TRBV7-6 with TRBJ1-3; 8 bases agree with TRBD1. Germline V gene data show CDR1 as SGHVS and CDR2 as FNYEAQ. The CDR3 has 15 amino acids. Germline trimming cut 5 bases from V and 8 bases from J; bases unmatched to any gene: 11. CDR3 DNA sequence: TGTGCCAGCAGCATAGGACAGGGTCTACGGGACACCATATATTTT. This translates into CASSIGQGLRDTIYF.

This clonotype has just a few counts. V is TRBV3-1 and J is TRBJ2-5, with D perhaps TRBD1 (5 bases). Between the trimmed V and J ends, which lost 0 bases and 5 bases, there was a span of 13 bases. Per germline, CDR1 LGHDT and CDR2 YNNKEL (reference sequence). The CDR3 is 15 amino acids. The CDR3 loop reads CASSQEQATEETQYF. For the CDR3, the DNA is TGTGCCAGCAGCCAAGAACAGGCCACCGAGGAGACCCAGTACTTC.